One and the same sample provided the 8 T cell receptor beta chains below, sequenced in a study of CD8 T cells in ankylosing spondylitis. Each CDR3 protein is one row after TCRdb ran MiXCR on the 5' RACE reads. The sample lists 150,000 to 200,000 distinct CDR3 sequences, 25% to 35% occurring once. The source material was synovial fluid, either unsorted or a sorted T cell fraction (not recorded which). These receptors originate from a male donor with ankylosing spondylitis.

This clonotype was seen at least ten times. The V gene is TRBV11-2, the J gene TRBJ1-2; D call uncertain. Per the germline V gene, CDR1 is SGHAT and CDR2 is FQNNGV. Between the trimmed V and J ends, which lost 0 bases and 8 bases, there was a span of 10 bases. The CDR3 extends over 13 amino acids. The CDR3 loop is CASSLDNLSGYTF. The CDR3 bases are TGTGCCAGCAGCTTAGACAACCTCTCAGGCTACACCTTC.

The V gene is TRBV5-6, the J gene TRBJ2-7, with D tentatively TRBD1 (6 bases). This CDR3 is built from 15 residues. Looked up from germline, CDR1 is SGHDT and CDR2 is YYEEEE. Trimming took off 2 bases at V and 6 bases at J, with 18 bases between the two ends. Here the CDR3 reads CASSFWSTATGEQYF. CDR3 nucleotide sequence: TGTGCCAGCAGCTTCTGGTCAACTGCGACAGGCGAGCAGTACTTC.

This clonotype was picked up one time. J is TRBJ1-5 and V is TRBV6-1, with 7 bases aligning to TRBD1. Germline-derived CDR1 and CDR2 are MNHNS and SASEGT. V shed 6 bases, J shed 2 bases, and the junction held 7 bases outside the gene matches. CDR3 size: 15 residues. CDR3 loop: CASRKTGHGNQPQHF. The CDR3 coding sequence is TGTGCCAGCAGGAAGACAGGGCATGGCAATCAGCCCCAGCATTTT.

The chain recombines TRBV12-3 or TRBV12-4 with TRBJ2-3, with D tentatively TRBD2 (5 bases). Deletions cut 4 bases from V and 0 bases from J, with 17 bases between. The CDR3 consists of 17 residues. The chain's CDR3 is CASSWGAGGRSTDTQYF. The CDR3, as DNA: TGTGCCAGCAGTTGGGGAGCTGGAGGCCGAAGCACAGATACGCAGTATTTT.

This chain uses TRBV11-2 with TRBJ2-7; TRBD2 matches at 12 bases. V shed 5 bases, J shed 5 bases, and the junction held 7 bases outside the gene matches. CDR1 SGHAT and CDR2 FQNNGV come from the germline V gene. The CDR3 extends over 15 amino acids. This CDR3 reads CASSPWTSGVNEQYF. CDR3 DNA sequence: TGTGCCAGCAGCCCCTGGACTAGCGGGGTAAACGAGCAGTACTTC.

The J gene is TRBJ1-5, the V gene TRBV10-3; D is undetermined. This CDR3 is 13 amino acids long. V lost 2 bases and J lost 5, with 7 bases in between. Germline lookup yields CDR1 ENHRY and CDR2 SYGVKD. The DNA for the CDR3 is TGTGCCATCAGTGAGGATGATTATCAGCCCCAGCATTTT. This sequence encodes CAISEDDYQPQHF.

There are a few counts of this clonotype. This rearrangement joins TRBV20-1 to TRBJ2-2, with 10 nucleotides matching TRBD1. Germline assignment: CDR1 DFQATT and CDR2 SNEGSKA (reference sequence). V trimming: 2 bases; J trimming: 4 bases; junction bases outside the gene matches: 13. This CDR3 contains 18 residues. The chain's CDR3 is CSARTPGAGTGVTGELFF. The CDR3 nucleotides are TGCAGTGCTAGAACCCCGGGGGCGGGGACAGGGGTCACCGGGGAGCTGTTTTTT.

The V gene is TRBV10-2, the J gene TRBJ2-5, with 7 bases fitting TRBD2. The CDR3 spans 15 residues. The V segment lost 0 bases and the J segment 5 bases; nucleotides outside the gene matches: 6. CDR1 is WSHSY, CDR2 SAAADI, per germline. In DNA, the CDR3 is TGCGCCAGCAGTGAGTCTACCTTCGGGAGGGAGACCCAGTACTTC. Translation gives CASSESTFGRETQYF.